This T cell receptor beta chain originates from a study of blood T cell repertoires in COVID-19. Background on the study: Sources were T cells, B-cell-depleted T cells, or PBMCs; the material itself was cDNA or gDNA.

Trimming took 8 bases from V and 1 from J, leaving 17 bases between them. The CDR3 runs to 15 residues. Germline V gene sequence: CDR1 MDHEN, CDR2 SYDVKM. As handled by the study authors: The assay estimated nucleated cells by amplifying reference gene primers. TCRdb's copy holds only in-frame clones and misses some; the assay was immunoSEQ multiplex PCR. V and J calls and clone size are copied from that table; D and trimming were computed from the DNA. The sample shows around 240,000 clones, over 80% of them seen only once. This chain uses TRBV28 with TRBJ1-1; D might be TRBD1 (6 bases). This TCR was recovered from a man aged 50 to 60 who had been exposed to COVID-19. What was sequenced was PBMCs or T cells enriched from blood (not recorded which). Here the CDR3 reads CASERDRWGNTEAFF. CDR3 sequence (DNA): TGTGCCAGCGAGAGAGACAGGTGGGGGAACACTGAAGCTTTCTTT. The entire variable domain, with the rest obtained from reference TRBV28 and TRBJ1-1, is as follows: DVKVTQSSRYLVKRTGEKVFLECVQDMDHENMFWYRQDPGLGLRLIYFSYDVKMKEKGDIPEGYSVSREKKERFSLILESASTNQTSMYLCASERDRWGNTEAFFGQGTRLTVV.